This T cell receptor (beta chain) appears in the sequencing data of a study of PD-L1 blockade in urothelial cancer. As for the study in general: The study started patients on atezolizumab at some point between 2013 and 2014, giving 1,200 mg intravenously every 3 weeks. Patients had undergone 0 to 3 prior chemotherapy regimens. Peripheral blood specimens exhibited a median yield of roughly 140,000 T cells.

The CDR3 is 18 residues long. The V and J ends lost 0 bases and 0 bases respectively, with 15 bases between them. The germline V gene has CDR1 LGHNA and CDR2 YSLEER. Sequenced by immunoSEQ multiplex PCR; TCRdb stores in-frame clones only, minus some. This table holds 98,000 or so clones, around 91% found once. Time point in this sample: pretreatment peripheral blood. Notes on this clone: What it recognizes is unknown.

Regarding the study as a whole: At 3 weeks on treatment, tumor-associated clones expanded more with durable benefit.

This receptor was identified in a man between 60 and 75 years old with urothelial cancer. V is TRBV4-3 and J is TRBJ2-1; D gene ambiguous. The sequenced sample was PBMCs, obtained around atezolizumab (anti-PD-L1) treatment. The CDR3 here is CASSQDPLGQSSYNEQFF. Written as DNA, the CDR3 is TGCGCCAGCAGCCAAGATCCCCTGGGCCAAAGCTCCTACAATGAGCAGTTCTTC.